One sample yielded the 21 T cell receptor beta chains listed below, sequenced in a study of T cell responses to AZD1222 COVID-19 vaccine. The data were produced by immunoSEQ multiplex PCR, yet TCRdb's version contains in-frame clones alone and is incomplete. The repertoire holds 150,000 to 200,000 clones, with 90% as singletons. This material consisted of peripheral blood, taken 28 days after the second AZD1222 dose. Source of these receptors: an adult who received the AZD1222 COVID-19 vaccine.

This chain connects TRBV5-1 to TRBJ2-1, with 10 positions matching TRBD2. The V gene end was trimmed by 4 bases and the J gene end by 1 base; junction bases not matched to a gene: 2. The germline V gene has CDR1 SGHRS and CDR2 YFSETQ. This CDR3 is 15 amino acids long. CDR3 DNA: TGCGCCAGCAGCCTACTAGCGGGGTCCTACAATGAGCAGTTCTTC. This gives the protein CASSLLAGSYNEQFF. Full variable domain (missing parts from reference TRBV5-1 and TRBJ2-1): KAGVTQTPRYLIKTRGQQVTLSCSPISGHRSVSWYQQTPGQGLQFLFEYFSETQRNKGNFPGRFSGRQFSNSRSEMNVSTLELGDSALYLCASSLLAGSYNEQFFGPGTRLTVL.

V and J are TRBV28 and TRBJ1-5, with D possibly matching TRBD1 (5 bases). There are 15 residues in the CDR3. The germline V gene encodes CDR1 MDHEN and CDR2 SYDVKM. The V end was cut by 6 bases, the J end by 9 bases, with 21 bases between. The CDR3 sequence is CASRFRGRPLWPQHF. CDR3 bases: TGTGCCAGCAGATTCCGGGGACGGCCATTATGGCCCCAGCATTTT.

The chain employs TRBV19 and TRBJ1-4, with TRBD1 matching over 9 bases. Germline values: CDR1 LNHDA, CDR2 SQIVND (reference sequence). J was trimmed by 3 bases and V by 6 bases; bases with no gene match: 11. The CDR3 sequence is 17 residues long. The CDR3 loop reads CASSLGTGRISNEKLFF. The CDR3 coding sequence is TGTGCCAGTAGCCTCGGGACAGGGAGGATTTCTAATGAAAAACTGTTTTTT.

This chain links TRBV28 with TRBJ1-2, with D unresolved. The germline V gene encodes CDR1 MDHEN and CDR2 SYDVKM. The V end lost 9 bases, the J end lost 4 bases, and 18 bases lay between the germline ends. This CDR3 comprises 14 residues. This chain's CDR3 is CASMRGPGFYGYTF. The CDR3 DNA reads as TGTGCCAGTATGCGAGGACCCGGGTTCTATGGCTACACCTTC.

The J gene is TRBJ2-7, the V gene TRBV11-2, with D maybe TRBD2 (5 bases). The germline CDR1 and CDR2 sequences are SGHAT and FQNNGV. This CDR3 has 15 residues. V shed 5 bases and J shed 6 bases, with 20 bases lying between them. CDR3 sequence: CASSVEAGIEGEQYF. DNA of the CDR3: TGTGCCAGCAGCGTCGAGGCCGGGATCGAGGGCGAGCAGTACTTC. Complete variable domain (other parts from reference TRBV11-2 and TRBJ2-7): EAGVAQSPRYKIIEKRQSVAFWCNPISGHATLYWYQQILGQGPKLLIQFQNNGVVDDSQLPKDRFSAERLKGVDSTLKIQPAKLEDSAVYLCASSVEAGIEGEQYFGPGTRLTVT.

The chain couples TRBV15 to TRBJ1-6; D not resolved. Trimming removed 0 bases at V and 14 bases at J, with 17 bases between. The CDR3 totals 15 residues. Germline CDR1 and CDR2: LNHNV and YYDKDF (reference sequence). The CDR3 region is CATSRDVGFQGSLHF. The CDR3 DNA is TGTGCCACCAGCAGAGATGTTGGCTTCCAAGGATCCCTCCACTTT.

V and J are TRBV20-1 and TRBJ1-2; no firm D call. CDR3 size: 13 residues. CDR1 is DFQATT and CDR2 is SNEGSKA in the germline V gene (reference sequence). The V gene lost 3 bases and the J gene lost 2 bases, with 10 bases spanning the gap. CDR3 in DNA: TGCAGTGCTAGTGCCCCAGGCAACTATGGCTACACCTTC. This translates into CSASAPGNYGYTF.

CDR3 in amino acids: CAWSARTSGGEGTQYF. CDR3 nucleotide sequence: TGTGCCTGGAGTGCCCGGACTAGCGGCGGTGAGGGTACGCAGTATTTT. The genes are TRBV30 and TRBJ2-3, with 10 bases lining up with TRBD2. The length of the CDR3 is 16 residues. The V gene's germline CDR1 is GTSNPN and CDR2 SVGIG (reference sequence). With 1 base clipped from V and 8 bases from J, the junction kept 12 bases outside the gene matches.

V and J are TRBV30 and TRBJ1-2; weak D call: TRBD1 (6 bases). CDR1 is GTSNPN and CDR2 is SVGIG in the germline V gene (reference sequence). The CDR3 spans 15 residues. V lost 2 bases, J lost 5 bases, and 18 bases lay in between. The CDR3 protein is CAWSRSLGDTYGYTF. In DNA, the CDR3 is TGTGCCTGGAGTCGCAGCTTAGGGGACACTTATGGCTACACCTTC.

This chain links TRBV9 with TRBJ1-2; 7 bases map to TRBD1. V lost 4 bases to trimming and J lost 0 bases; unmatched junction nucleotides: 9. The length of the CDR3 is 16 residues. The germline gives CDR1 SGDLS, CDR2 YYNGEE. The CDR3 DNA sequence: TGTGCCAGCAGCCCAAGGACAGGCCAGACTAACTATGGCTACACCTTC. Protein sequence: CASSPRTGQTNYGYTF.

Worth noting for this clone: The junction shows a germline mismatch at one end, possibly a read error. The rearrangement links TRBV28 to TRBJ2-7, with D possibly TRBD1 on 5 matching bases. CDR3 length: 11 amino acids. Germline lookup yields CDR1 MDHEN and CDR2 SYDVKM. DNA for the CDR3: TGTGCCTGCAGGGATAGCTTAAGGCAGTACTTC. Amino acids: CACRDSLRQYF.

The CDR3 spells CASSPFLANYGYTF. In DNA, the CDR3 is TGTGCCAGCAGCCCCTTTCTAGCTAACTATGGCTACACCTTC. This chain joins TRBV6-4 and TRBJ1-2; no clear D gene. The CDR3 sequence is 14 residues long. Germline V gene sequence: CDR1 MRHNA, CDR2 SNTAGT. Between the trimmed V and J ends, which lost 6 bases and 0 bases, there was a span of 11 bases.

This clone was recorded a few times. The CDR3 here is CASKEVRGINEQFF. CDR3 bases: TGTGCCAGCAAAGAAGTGAGGGGAATCAATGAGCAGTTCTTC. This rearrangement joins TRBV7-2 to TRBJ2-1; possibly TRBD1 or TRBD2 for D (5 bases each). Germline V lookup: CDR1 SGHTA, CDR2 FQGNSA. V gave up 7 bases and J gave up 6 bases, with 16 bases separating them. The CDR3 totals 14 residues.

CDR3 protein: CATAGGAGGELFF. CDR3 bases: TGTGCCACCGCCGGGGGCGCGGGCGGGGAGCTGTTTTTT. The rearrangement joins TRBV19 to TRBJ2-2; either TRBD1 or TRBD2 may fit D (6 bases each). This CDR3 is 13 amino acids long. The V gene lost 10 bases and the J gene lost 7 bases, with 16 bases spanning the gap. Looked up from germline, CDR1 is LNHDA and CDR2 is SQIVND (reference sequence).

The chain combines TRBV2 with TRBJ1-1; D call uncertain. With 7 bases removed from V and 3 bases from J, the gap between germline ends came to 9 bases. Looked up from germline, CDR1 is SNHLY and CDR2 is FYNNEI. CDR3 length equals 12 residues. The CDR3 sequence: CASTTAYTEAFF. The CDR3 DNA is TGTGCCAGCACTACAGCTTACACTGAAGCTTTCTTT. The full variable domain, its missing parts supplied by reference TRBV2 and TRBJ1-1, is EPEVTQTPSHQVTQMGQEVILRCVPISNHLYFYWYRQILGQKVEFLVSFYNNEISEKSEIFDDQFSVERPDGSNFTLKIRSTKLEDSAMYFCASTTAYTEAFFGQGTRLTVV.

The chain employs TRBV7-2 and TRBJ2-3, with 8 bases fitting TRBD1. With V trimmed by 5 bases and J by 1 base, 8 bases remained unmatched. CDR3 length: 16 amino acids. Germline V gene lookup returns CDR1 SGHTA and CDR2 FQGNSA. The CDR3 sequence is CASSPTGGIGTDTQYF. CDR3 in DNA: TGTGCCAGCAGCCCCACAGGGGGAATCGGCACAGATACGCAGTATTTT.

CDR3 in DNA: TGTGCCTGGAGTGTATTAACCGGGTTCACAGATACGCAGTATTTT. Translated, it gives CAWSVLTGFTDTQYF. The chain carries TRBV30 and TRBJ2-3; D uncertain. This CDR3 spans 15 amino acids. V lost 0 bases, J lost 2 bases, and 12 bases lay in between. Germline CDR1 GTSNPN, CDR2 SVGIG (reference sequence).

V gene TRBV5-1 combines with J gene TRBJ1-1; D is possibly TRBD1 (5 bases). Looked up from germline, CDR1 is SGHRS and CDR2 is YFSETQ. V dropped 0 bases and J dropped 4 bases, with 10 bases sitting between them. This CDR3 spans 14 amino acids. The CDR3, as DNA: TGCGCCAGCAGCTTGGCCGGGGGATTCACTGAAGCTTTCTTT. This gives the protein CASSLAGGFTEAFF. Looking up the rest from reference TRBV5-1 and TRBJ1-1 gives the full variable domain: KAGVTQTPRYLIKTRGQQVTLSCSPISGHRSVSWYQQTPGQGLQFLFEYFSETQRNKGNFPGRFSGRQFSNSRSEMNVSTLELGDSALYLCASSLAGGFTEAFFGQGTRLTVV.

The gene calls are TRBV9 and TRBJ2-3, with 8 nucleotides matching TRBD2. Looked up from germline, CDR1 is SGDLS and CDR2 is YYNGEE. This CDR3 is built from 12 residues. Trimming cost V 0 bases and J 11 bases; bases outside gene matches: 2. This CDR3 reads CASSVGSGKQYF. CDR3 DNA sequence: TGTGCCAGCAGCGTAGGTAGCGGGAAGCAGTATTTT.

The J gene is TRBJ1-3, the V gene TRBV28; D unclear. Germline values: CDR1 MDHEN, CDR2 SYDVKM. Trimming removed 2 bases at V and 0 bases at J, with 8 bases between. The CDR3 is 15 residues long. DNA for the CDR3: TGTGCCAGCAGTTTACCGTCATCCTCTGGAAACACCATATATTTT. Translation gives CASSLPSSSGNTIYF. Full variable domain (missing parts from reference TRBV28 and TRBJ1-3): DVKVTQSSRYLVKRTGEKVFLECVQDMDHENMFWYRQDPGLGLRLIYFSYDVKMKEKGDIPEGYSVSREKKERFSLILESASTNQTSMYLCASSLPSSSGNTIYFGEGSWLTVV.

The chain uses TRBV6-1 and TRBJ1-3, with 12 bases aligning to TRBD1. The germline CDR1 and CDR2 sequences are MNHNS and SASEGT. After removal of 6 bases from V and 3 bases from J, the junction contained 12 bases not matched to a gene. The CDR3 covers 18 residues. The CDR3 sequence is CASREFPGQGAFGNTIYF. In DNA form, the CDR3 reads TGTGCCAGCAGGGAATTCCCGGGACAGGGGGCTTTTGGAAACACCATATATTTT.